This T cell receptor (gamma chain) was observed in a study of Vδ1+ human thymocytes. Findings of the study overall: Thymic TRG and TRD repertoires appeared highly polyclonal, with Gaussian CDR3 length distributions. Thymic delta-chain repertoires held roughly 19% Vdelta2 sequences and few Vdelta3, despite high sort purity. TRD repertoires were essentially private, unlike widely shared TRG clonotypes.

The length of the CDR3 is 12 residues. V shed 5 bases, J shed 12 bases, and the junction held 13 bases outside the gene matches. CDR1 and CDR2 (germline): EGSTGY, YDSYTSSV. Notes on this clone: Its specificity is not known.

Extracted RNA was reverse transcribed into cDNA. CDR3 amplicons came from multiplex PCR with pooled V-gene forward and constant-region reverse primers. TCRdb reanalysed the multiplex PCR reads with CATT. The table has 36,000 or so gamma-chain clones, about 19% seen once; the top ten hold about 2%. This chain uses TRGV4 with TRGJ1 or TRGJ2. The TCR comes from a girl in the first two years of life who had congenital heart surgery. Sequencing was performed on Vdelta1+ gamma-delta thymocytes from the thymus. This sample's subset: FACS-sorted CD3+ TCRalphabeta- TCRVdelta1+ TCRVdelta2- thymocytes. The CDR3 region is CATWAPAGGKLF. CDR3 in DNA: TGTGCCACCTGGGCCCCGGCTGGGGGGAAACTCTTT.